This TCR beta chain was obtained from a study of CD8+ T cells in alopecia areata. Study-level points and caveats: In scalp, tofacitinib significantly decreased clonality and expanded CD8+ clones among the top 100. Under tofacitinib, numerous expanded lesional clonotypes remained detectable in scalp and blood.

The length of the CDR3 is 16 residues. Germline V gene sequence: CDR1 LNHDA, CDR2 SQIVND (reference sequence). The J segment lost 7 bases and the V segment lost 6 bases, leaving 8 bases of the junction unmatched. Sequencing relied on a cDNA template that was reverse transcribed from extracted RNA. Here immunoSEQ multiplex PCR was the method, and the copy in TCRdb shows in-frame clones only, minus some. The top ten clones hold around 0.46% of a sample with about 120,000 clones, about half of them seen once. A word on this clone: Its antigen is unidentified.

Treatment in this sample: oral pan-JAK inhibitor, 5-10 mg twice daily. Peripheral blood, together with lesional scalp punch biopsies, was collected from alopecia areata patients. The V and J genes are TRBV19 and TRBJ2-4, with 14 bases fitting TRBD2. The origin of this receptor is a human donor with alopecia areata. Specimen: CD4+ T cells sorted from blood, collected at week 4, from a patient treated with tofacitinib. CDR3 residues: CASSPGTSGGENIQYF. In DNA, the CDR3 is TGTGCCAGTAGCCCTGGGACTAGCGGGGGAGAGAACATTCAGTACTTC. Supplemented by reference TRBV19 and TRBJ2-4, the full variable domain reads DGGITQSPKYLFRKEGQNVTLSCEQNLNHDAMYWYRQDPGQGLRLIYYSQIVNDFQKGDIAEGYSVSREKKESFPLTVTSAQKNPTAFYLCASSPGTSGGENIQYFGAGTRLSVL.